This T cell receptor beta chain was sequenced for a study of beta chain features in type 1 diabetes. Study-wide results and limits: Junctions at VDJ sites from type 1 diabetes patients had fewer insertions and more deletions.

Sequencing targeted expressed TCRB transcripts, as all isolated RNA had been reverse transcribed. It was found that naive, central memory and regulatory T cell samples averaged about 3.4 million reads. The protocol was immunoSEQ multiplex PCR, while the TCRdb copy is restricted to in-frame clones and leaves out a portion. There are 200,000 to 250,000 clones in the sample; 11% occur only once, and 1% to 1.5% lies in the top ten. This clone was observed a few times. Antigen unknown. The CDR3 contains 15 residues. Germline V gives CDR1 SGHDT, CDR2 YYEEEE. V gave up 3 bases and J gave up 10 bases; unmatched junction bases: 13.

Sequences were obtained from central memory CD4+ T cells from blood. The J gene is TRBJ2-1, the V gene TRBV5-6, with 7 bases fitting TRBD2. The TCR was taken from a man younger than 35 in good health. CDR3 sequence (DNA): TGTGCCAGCAGCTGGGGACTAACTAACCCTGAAGAGCAGTTCTTC. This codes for CASSWGLTNPEEQFF.